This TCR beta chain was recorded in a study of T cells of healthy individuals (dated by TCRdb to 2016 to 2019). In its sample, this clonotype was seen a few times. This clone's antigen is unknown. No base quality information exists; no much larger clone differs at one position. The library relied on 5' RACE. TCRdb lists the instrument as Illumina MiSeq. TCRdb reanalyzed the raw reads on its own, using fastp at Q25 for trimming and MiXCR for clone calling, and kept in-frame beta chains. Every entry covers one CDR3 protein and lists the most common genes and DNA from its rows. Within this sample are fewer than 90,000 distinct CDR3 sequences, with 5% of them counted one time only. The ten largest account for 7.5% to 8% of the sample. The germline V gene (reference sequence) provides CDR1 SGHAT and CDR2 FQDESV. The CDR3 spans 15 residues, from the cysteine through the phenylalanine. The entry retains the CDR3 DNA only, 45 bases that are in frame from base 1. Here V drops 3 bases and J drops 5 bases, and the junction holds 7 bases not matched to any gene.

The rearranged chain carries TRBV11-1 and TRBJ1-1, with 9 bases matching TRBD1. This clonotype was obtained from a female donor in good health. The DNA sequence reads TGTGCCAGCAGCTTGTACAGGGGGCAGGGGACTGAAGCTTTCTTT. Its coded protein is CASSLYRGQGTEAFF.